This T cell receptor (beta chain) originates from a study of blood T cell repertoires in COVID-19. Study at large: Acute and convalescent COVID-19 samples came from the United States, Italy and Spain.

Participants came from roughly 23 US areas, aged about 18 to 100 years. Method: immunoSEQ multiplex PCR; TCRdb's copy keeps in-frame clones and lacks some. The sample has 200,000 to 250,000 clones, about 86% seen once. The CDR3 has 15 residues. V lost 0 bases and J lost 1, with 8 bases in between. Germline loops: CDR1 SGDLS, CDR2 YYNGEE. The sample comprised PBMCs or T cells enriched from blood (not recorded which). The clonotype comes from a woman aged 35 to 49 with acute COVID-19. The gene calls are TRBV9 and TRBJ2-1; perhaps TRBD2 as D (6 bases). The chain's CDR3 is CASSVVGLSYNEQFF. In DNA, the CDR3 is TGTGCCAGCAGCGTAGTGGGACTTTCCTACAATGAGCAGTTCTTC.